This entry lists 27 T cell receptor beta chains sequenced from one sample in a study of shared clonotypes between healthy human individuals. TCRdb's table, derived via immunoSEQ multiplex PCR, lists solely in-frame clones and lacks some. Of about 360,000 clones in the sample, more than 60% were seen once. The specimen was memory CD4+ T cells sorted from blood. The sample's subset: CD45RA-negative fraction. Every receptor here comes from a young man in good health.

V gene TRBV27 combines with J gene TRBJ2-7, with 9 bases matching TRBD1. This CDR3 has 14 amino acids. V dropped 8 bases and J dropped 3; count of bases not matched to a gene: 8. The germline V gene has CDR1 MNHEY and CDR2 SMNVEV (reference sequence). As DNA, the CDR3 is TGTGCCAGCTCAAAGATGGGACAGGGCTACGAGCAGTACTTC. Protein: CASSKMGQGYEQYF.

V and J are TRBV2 and TRBJ2-5; 10 positions match TRBD2. J gave up 3 bases and V 2 bases, and 3 bases lay outside the gene matches. Germline CDR1 and CDR2: SNHLY and FYNNEI. The CDR3 length is 15 residues. CDR3 in DNA: TGTGCCAGCAGTGAAATTCTAGCGGGAGAAGAGACCCAGTACTTC. The encoded protein is CASSEILAGEETQYF. Full variable domain (missing parts from reference TRBV2 and TRBJ2-5): EPEVTQTPSHQVTQMGQEVILRCVPISNHLYFYWYRQILGQKVEFLVSFYNNEISEKSEIFDDQFSVERPDGSNFTLKIRSTKLEDSAMYFCASSEILAGEETQYFGPGTRLLVL.

The genes are TRBV6-5 and TRBJ1-2, with D maybe TRBD1 (5 bases). V lost 6 bases and J 4 bases, leaving 9 bases between the germline ends. Germline V CDR1 and CDR2: MNHEY, SVGAGI. The CDR3 contains 12 residues. The CDR3 protein is CASRKDSYGYTF. Here the CDR3 DNA reads TGTGCCAGCAGAAAAGACAGCTATGGCTACACCTTC.

The J gene is TRBJ2-4, the V gene TRBV27; 7 positions match TRBD1. The V gene's germline CDR1 is MNHEY and CDR2 SMNVEV (reference sequence). Trimming took 5 bases from V and 2 from J; bases not matched to a gene: 9. There are 16 residues in the CDR3. CDR3 sequence: CASSRDSLGTKNIQYF. CDR3 bases: TGTGCCAGCAGTCGGGACAGTCTAGGGACCAAAAACATTCAGTACTTC.

This clone was detected only once. The chain links TRBV13 to TRBJ2-5, with 9 positions matching TRBD1. J was trimmed by 5 bases and V by 6 bases; bases with no gene match: 16. Germline V gene sequence: CDR1 PRHDT, CDR2 FYEKMQ (reference sequence). This CDR3 has 17 residues. CDR3 sequence: CASSQLQGALRRETQYF. CDR3 nucleotide sequence: TGTGCCAGCAGTCAGCTACAGGGGGCGCTACGCCGGGAGACCCAGTACTTC.

This clone was seen just once. The V call is TRBV7-7, the J call TRBJ2-1; D gene ambiguous. The CDR3 spans 14 residues. Germline V gene data show CDR1 as SSHAT and CDR2 as FNYEAQ (reference sequence). Trimming cost V 0 bases and J 9 bases, with 12 bases left between them. The CDR3 DNA follows: TGTGCCAGCAGCTTAGCGGGAACGGCGTCTGAGCAGTTCTTC. Translating it yields CASSLAGTASEQFF. The variable domain in full, completed from reference TRBV7-7 and TRBJ2-1, reads GAGVSQSPRYKVTKRGQDVTLRCDPISSHATLYWYQQALGQGPEFLTYFNYEAQPDKSGLPSDRFSAERPEGSISTLTIQRTEQRDSAMYRCASSLAGTASEQFFGPGTRLTVL.

Here the CDR3 reads CATSRTWEIYYGYTF. The CDR3 nucleotides read TGTGCCACCAGCAGAACCTGGGAGATTTACTATGGCTACACCTTC. The chain uses TRBV15 and TRBJ1-2; D gene unclear. The V gene lost 2 bases and the J gene lost 3 bases, with 13 bases spanning the gap. The CDR3 extends over 15 amino acids. Germline values: CDR1 LNHNV, CDR2 YYDKDF (reference sequence). The full variable domain, its missing parts supplied by reference TRBV15 and TRBJ1-2, is DAMVIQNPRYQVTQFGKPVTLSCSQTLNHNVMYWYQQKSSQAPKLLFHYYDKDFNNEADTPDNFQSRRPNTSFCFLDIRSPGLGDTAMYLCATSRTWEIYYGYTFGSGTRLTVV.

V gene TRBV19 combines with J gene TRBJ1-1; 7 bases align to TRBD1. CDR3 length equals 14 residues. J was trimmed by 1 base and V by 3 bases; bases with no gene match: 2. The V gene's germline CDR1 is LNHDA and CDR2 SQIVND (reference sequence). This CDR3 is CASSIGTENTEAFF. The CDR3 DNA reads TGTGCCAGTAGTATTGGGACAGAGAACACTGAAGCTTTCTTT.

Points on this clone: It may be a read error: a sequence one base away is much more abundant. The chain is built from TRBV6-1 and TRBJ2-3; no clear D gene. Germline V gives CDR1 MNHNS, CDR2 SASEGT. The V end lost 6 bases, the J end lost 0 bases, and 10 bases lay between the germline ends. The CDR3 extends over 14 amino acids. CDR3 in DNA: TGTGCCAGCAGGGTAGTGGGAAGCACAGATACGCAGTATTTT. Its protein product is CASRVVGSTDTQYF.

This CDR3 reads CASMSGAYEQYF. The CDR3 DNA follows: TGTGCCAGTATGAGCGGTGCCTACGAGCAGTACTTC. This sequence joins TRBV19 and TRBJ2-7; tentative D call: TRBD2 (5 bases). V lost 7 bases and J 2 bases, leaving 9 bases between the germline ends. The germline gives CDR1 LNHDA, CDR2 SQIVND (reference sequence). This CDR3 has 12 amino acids.

Here the CDR3 DNA reads TGTGCCGTCTTGGGTGATACGCAGTATTTT. Its translation is CAVLGDTQYF. The gene calls are TRBV6-5 and TRBJ2-3, with no clear D. The V end was cut by 11 bases, the J end by 6 bases, with 9 bases between. The CDR3 loop spans 10 amino acids. Germline CDR1 reads MNHEY; CDR2 reads SVGAGI.

This chain uses TRBV5-1 with TRBJ2-5; D not resolved. This CDR3 region has 14 residues. CDR1 and CDR2 from the germline V gene are SGHRS and YFSETQ. Trimming pared 0 bases from V and 3 bases from J, leaving 9 bases between. The CDR3 region is CASSLAAVKETQYF. The CDR3 coding sequence is TGCGCCAGCAGCTTGGCGGCCGTTAAAGAGACCCAGTACTTC.

The chain's CDR3 is CASSSITPNTGELFF. The CDR3 DNA sequence: TGTGCCAGCAGTTCGATTACCCCGAACACCGGGGAGCTGTTTTTT. V gene TRBV27 combines with J gene TRBJ2-2; D unclear. The CDR3 is 15 residues long. Between the trimmed V and J ends, which lost 4 bases and 0 bases, there was a span of 9 bases. CDR1 is MNHEY, CDR2 SMNVEV, per germline (reference sequence).

The sample holds a few counts of this clone. This chain links TRBV5-1 with TRBJ2-2; D uncertain. V dropped 0 bases and J dropped 3 bases, with 9 bases sitting between them. The CDR3 is made up of 15 amino acids. Germline CDR1 is SGHRS and CDR2 is YFSETQ. CDR3 sequence reads: CASSLDGRDTGELFF. The CDR3 nucleotides read TGCGCCAGCAGCTTGGACGGTCGTGACACCGGGGAGCTGTTTTTT.

This sequence joins TRBV19 and TRBJ2-1, with D unclear. Trimming removed 3 bases from V and 5 bases from J, with 8 bases in between. This CDR3 has 13 residues. Germline-derived CDR1 and CDR2 are LNHDA and SQIVND (reference sequence). CDR3 residues: CASSIGKNNEQFF. CDR3 nucleotide sequence: TGTGCCAGTAGTATTGGCAAAAACAATGAGCAGTTCTTC.

About this clone: Other DNA sequences in the sample encode the same CDR3. This chain joins TRBV18 and TRBJ2-3; perhaps TRBD1 as D (5 bases). CDR3 length: 14 amino acids. The V and J ends lost 2 bases and 2 bases respectively, with 8 bases between them. CDR1 is KGHSH, CDR2 LQKENI, per germline. CDR3 DNA sequence: TGTGCCAGCTCACCAAGGACATCCACAGATACGCAGTATTTT. Encoded protein: CASSPRTSTDTQYF.

The chain is built from TRBV29-1 and TRBJ2-2; no clear D. V lost 6 bases and J 1 base, leaving 15 bases between the germline ends. Germline CDR1 SQVTM, CDR2 ANQGSEA. The CDR3 consists of 15 residues. The CDR3: CSVKRDRGNTGELFF. For the CDR3, the DNA is TGCAGCGTAAAAAGAGACCGCGGGAACACCGGGGAGCTGTTTTTT.

In the case of this clone: A junction boundary mismatches the germline segment, possibly from a read error. The chain links TRBV2 to TRBJ2-7; D perhaps matches TRBD1 (5 bases). Germline assignment: CDR1 SNHLY and CDR2 FYNNEI. The CDR3 spans 12 residues. In DNA form, the CDR3 reads TGTGCAAGCAATCAGGGTTCGAACGAGCAGTACTTC. Protein sequence: CASNQGSNEQYF. Variable domain in full (rest from reference TRBV2 and TRBJ2-7): EPEVTQTPSHQVTQMGQEVILRCVPISNHLYFYWYRQILGQKVEFLVSFYNNEISEKSEIFDDQFSVERPDGSNFTLKIRSTKLEDSAMYFCASNQGSNEQYFGPGTRLTVT.

The chain recombines TRBV5-4 with TRBJ1-1; 7 bases fit TRBD1. The CDR3 sequence is 14 residues long. From germline, CDR1 is SGHNT and CDR2 YYREEE (reference sequence). V shed 3 bases, J shed 9 bases, and the junction held 11 bases outside the gene matches. The DNA for the CDR3 is TGTGCCAGCAGCTCCCCGGACAGGCGGGGGAAAGCTTTCTTT. Protein product: CASSSPDRRGKAFF.

This clone was detected only a few times. This CDR3 reads CASSLGTSGRNTDTQYF. CDR3 sequence (DNA): TGTGCCAGCAGCCTCGGGACTAGCGGGAGGAACACAGATACGCAGTATTTT. The chain links TRBV5-4 to TRBJ2-3, with 15 bases that match TRBD2. Germline lookup yields CDR1 SGHNT and CDR2 YYREEE (reference sequence). The junction had 5 bases not matched to a gene; V was cut back by 4 bases and J by 2 bases. The CDR3 runs 17 residues.

CDR3 amino acids: CASSVDSLDYNEQFF. CDR3 DNA: TGTGCCAGCAGCGTAGATAGTCTAGATTACAATGAGCAGTTCTTC. The J gene is TRBJ2-1, the V gene TRBV9, with unresolved D. Deletions cut 0 bases from V and 4 bases from J, with 11 bases between. Germline V gives CDR1 SGDLS, CDR2 YYNGEE. This CDR3 has 15 amino acids.

The chain uses TRBV27 and TRBJ2-7; 13 bases align to TRBD2. V shed 6 bases, J shed 7 bases, and the junction held 12 bases outside the gene matches. Germline V CDR1 and CDR2: MNHEY, SMNVEV (reference sequence). This CDR3 has 16 amino acids. This chain's CDR3 is CASRGLAGALRREQYF. DNA for the CDR3: TGTGCCAGCAGAGGACTAGCGGGAGCGCTGAGACGGGAGCAGTACTTC.

This clone was recorded once. CDR3 residues: CASSYSGRVDEQYF. The DNA for the CDR3 is TGCGCCAGCAGTTATAGCGGGAGAGTCGACGAGCAGTACTTC. The chain links TRBV10-1 to TRBJ2-7; the match to TRBD2 covers 9 bases. This CDR3 region has 14 residues. Losses at the gene ends were 5 bases for V and 5 bases for J; bases not matched to a gene: 7. Germline V gene lookup returns CDR1 WNHNN and CDR2 SYGVQD (reference sequence).

With regard to this clone: One junction end does not reproduce the germline sequence, and a read error may be involved. Other DNA sequences from this sample encode an identical CDR3 as well. The chain carries TRBV7-9 and TRBJ2-2; 11 nucleotides agree with TRBD1. Germline V gives CDR1 SEHNR, CDR2 FQNEAQ (reference sequence). This CDR3 has 16 amino acids. CDR3 DNA: TGTGCCAGCAGCCCAAGGACAGGGGGCCTCACCGGGGAACTGTTTTTT. Its protein product is CASSPRTGGLTGELFF.

The genes are TRBV4-3 and TRBJ2-2; TRBD2 aligns across 13 bases. This CDR3 has 17 residues. Germline loops: CDR1 LGHNA, CDR2 YSLEER. The ends lost 6 bases at V and 5 bases at J; junction bases unmatched: 9. Written as DNA, the CDR3 is TGCGCCAGCAGTCGGGAACTAGCGGGAGGGGGTACCGGGGAGCTGTTTTTT. Translation gives CASSRELAGGGTGELFF.

The V and J genes are TRBV2 and TRBJ2-5, with D hard to call. Germline V lookup: CDR1 SNHLY, CDR2 FYNNEI. The ends were cut back, 6 bases at V and 3 bases at J, with 5 bases in the middle. The CDR3 spans 11 residues. Here the CDR3 DNA reads TGTGCCAGCAGCCTGGAAGAGACCCAGTACTTC. This sequence encodes CASSLEETQYF.

This clone appeared once. This chain connects TRBV10-3 to TRBJ2-7; 9 bases agree with TRBD1. This CDR3 has 13 residues. CDR1 is ENHRY, CDR2 SYGVKD, per germline. J gave up 2 bases and V 10 bases, and 6 bases lay outside the gene matches. DNA for the CDR3: TGTGCCAGCACAGGGGGCGCGGCCTACGAGCAGTACTTC. The encoded protein is CASTGGAAYEQYF.